Shown below are 24 T cell receptor beta chains from a single sample sequenced in a study of control samples from healthy donors and cancer patients. TCRdb keeps only in-frame clones here, not all; method: immunoSEQ multiplex PCR. The sample records about 130,000 clones, around 90% being singletons. The sample was blood. The receptors shown here come from a man younger than 35 in good health.

The rearrangement joins TRBV9 to TRBJ2-1; possibly TRBD1 for D (5 bases). The CDR3 is 13 amino acids. From germline, CDR1 is SGDLS and CDR2 YYNGEE. The ends were cut back, 5 bases at V and 0 bases at J, with 6 bases in the middle. The CDR3 DNA reads TGTGCCAGCAGTGGACACTCCTACAATGAGCAGTTCTTC. Amino acid sequence: CASSGHSYNEQFF. Complete variable domain (other parts from reference TRBV9 and TRBJ2-1): DSGVTQTPKHLITATGQRVTLRCSPRSGDLSVYWYQQSLDQGLQFLIQYYNGEERAKGNILERFSAQQFPDLHSELNLSSLELGDSALYFCASSGHSYNEQFFGPGTRLTVL.

Here the CDR3 reads CASSPQGHGYTF. In nucleotides, the CDR3 is TGTGCCAGCAGCCCCCAGGGGCACGGCTACACCTTC. The gene calls are TRBV12-3 or TRBV12-4 and TRBJ1-2; D is possibly TRBD1 (6 bases). The V end was cut by 6 bases, the J end by 8 bases, with 13 bases between. The CDR3 loop spans 12 amino acids.

J is TRBJ2-7 and V is TRBV2; 14 bases map to TRBD2. Per germline, CDR1 SNHLY and CDR2 FYNNEI. Unmatched junction bases numbered 2, after V lost 1 base and J lost 0 bases. This CDR3 comprises 17 residues. CDR3 in DNA: TGTGCCAGCAGTGAAGGACTAGCGGGGGGGAGCTCCTACGAGCAGTACTTC. It codes for CASSEGLAGGSSYEQYF. The full variable domain, its missing parts supplied by reference TRBV2 and TRBJ2-7, is EPEVTQTPSHQVTQMGQEVILRCVPISNHLYFYWYRQILGQKVEFLVSFYNNEISEKSEIFDDQFSVERPDGSNFTLKIRSTKLEDSAMYFCASSEGLAGGSSYEQYFGPGTRLTVT.

On this clone itself: Other DNA sequences in this specimen translate into the identical CDR3. V usage is TRBV28 and J usage is TRBJ2-2, with D possibly matching TRBD1 (6 bases). In germline, CDR1 is MDHEN, CDR2 SYDVKM. This CDR3 has 15 residues. V was shortened by 3 bases and J by 5 bases, with 13 bases between the two germline ends. The CDR3 loop reads CASSLATGGTGELFF. CDR3 DNA sequence: TGTGCCAGCAGTTTGGCGACAGGAGGTACCGGGGAGCTGTTTTTT.

The rearrangement links TRBV21-1 to TRBJ1-3. TRBV21-1 is reported as a pseudogene. This CDR3 region has 14 residues. The CDR3 spells CASSKGRRGNTIYF. In DNA form, the CDR3 reads TGTGCCAGCAGCAAAGGCCGGCGGGGAAACACCATATATTTT.

This clone was recorded a few times. The V gene is TRBV4-3, the J gene TRBJ2-1, with TRBD1 identical over 9 bases. The J segment lost 8 bases and the V segment lost 0 bases, leaving 5 bases of the junction unmatched. The CDR3 consists of 15 residues. The germline V gene has CDR1 LGHNA and CDR2 YSLEER. The CDR3 is CASSQDTGGFDEQFF. The CDR3 DNA sequence: TGCGCCAGCAGCCAAGACACAGGGGGCTTCGATGAGCAGTTCTTC.

This rearrangement joins TRBV30 to TRBJ2-2; D possibly corresponds to TRBD2 (6 bases). The germline gives CDR1 GTSNPN, CDR2 SVGIG (reference sequence). With 4 bases removed from V and 2 bases from J, the gap between germline ends came to 14 bases. The CDR3 covers 15 residues. The CDR3 region is CAWTPGGVNTGELFF. CDR3 in DNA: TGTGCCTGGACTCCCGGGGGAGTTAACACCGGGGAGCTGTTTTTT.

The CDR3 DNA sequence: TGTGCCAGCAACCAGGGGGCCTCTGGAAACACCATATATTTT. Protein: CASNQGASGNTIYF. The V call is TRBV28, the J call TRBJ1-3; TRBD1 matches at 8 bases. The CDR3 is made up of 14 amino acids. CDR1 and CDR2 from the germline V gene are MDHEN and SYDVKM. Germline trimming cut 7 bases from V and 0 bases from J; bases unmatched to any gene: 2. Using reference TRBV28 and TRBJ1-3 for the parts outside the CDR3, the full variable domain is DVKVTQSSRYLVKRTGEKVFLECVQDMDHENMFWYRQDPGLGLRLIYFSYDVKMKEKGDIPEGYSVSREKKERFSLILESASTNQTSMYLCASNQGASGNTIYFGEGSWLTVV.

This clone was picked up one time. The chain employs TRBV5-1 and TRBJ2-7, with D perhaps TRBD1 (6 bases). The CDR3 covers 18 residues. Germline assignment: CDR1 SGHRS and CDR2 YFSETQ. Trimming cost V 1 base and J 3 bases, with 23 bases left between them. CDR3 loop: CASSLKIWNRAGVYEQYV. The CDR3 DNA reads TGCGCCAGCAGCTTGAAAATATGGAACAGGGCAGGAGTCTACGAGCAGTACGTC.

V gene TRBV6-5 combines with J gene TRBJ2-7; tentatively, D is TRBD1 or TRBD2 (5 bases each). V lost 7 bases, J lost 0 bases, and 10 bases lay in between. CDR1 is MNHEY and CDR2 is SVGAGI in the germline V gene. This CDR3 region has 13 residues. CDR3 nucleotides: TGTGCCAGCAAAGAGGGGTACTCCTACGAGCAGTACTTC. Encoded protein: CASKEGYSYEQYF.

The chain is built from TRBV27 and TRBJ1-5, with 7 bases aligning to TRBD1. The CDR3 has 13 residues. Losses at the gene ends were 8 bases for V and 6 bases for J; bases not matched to a gene: 7. CDR1 MNHEY and CDR2 SMNVEV come from the germline V gene (reference sequence). CDR3 in amino acids: CASAGQGVQPQHF. For the CDR3, the DNA is TGTGCCAGCGCTGGCCAGGGGGTTCAGCCCCAGCATTTT.

CDR3 sequence reads: CSASSGGEGNEQFF. The CDR3 bases are TGCAGTGCTAGTTCCGGGGGCGAAGGCAATGAGCAGTTCTTC. The chain carries TRBV20-1 and TRBJ2-1, with D perhaps matching TRBD1 or TRBD2 (6 bases each). This CDR3 region has 14 residues. Germline V gives CDR1 DFQATT, CDR2 SNEGSKA (reference sequence). V lost 3 bases and J lost 6, with 15 bases in between.

This chain joins TRBV30 and TRBJ1-1; 11 nucleotides align to TRBD1. The CDR3 has 13 residues. The ends lost 5 bases at V and 5 bases at J; junction bases unmatched: 4. Germline V lookup: CDR1 GTSNPN, CDR2 SVGIG (reference sequence). CDR3 loop: CAWGQGAITEAFF. CDR3 DNA sequence: TGTGCCTGGGGACAGGGGGCAATTACTGAAGCTTTCTTT.

J is TRBJ1-3 and V is TRBV2; D may be TRBD1 (6 bases). Trimming took off 2 bases at V and 2 bases at J, with 10 bases between the two ends. CDR1 is SNHLY, CDR2 FYNNEI, per germline. The CDR3 covers 15 residues. The CDR3 loop is CASSEQGMAGNTIYF. The CDR3 nucleotides read TGTGCCAGCAGTGAACAGGGGATGGCTGGAAACACCATATATTTT.

This chain uses TRBV9 with TRBJ1-1; D unresolved. The CDR3 totals 13 residues. CDR1 SGDLS and CDR2 YYNGEE come from the germline V gene. Trimming pared 2 bases from V and 4 bases from J, leaving 9 bases between. CDR3 in DNA: TGTGCCAGCAGCGTGGGGATCCCCACTGAAGCTTTCTTT. It encodes CASSVGIPTEAFF.

This chain uses TRBV29-1 with TRBJ2-5; D is possibly TRBD1 (5 bases). The germline V gene encodes CDR1 SQVTM and CDR2 ANQGSEA. Trimming stripped 6 bases from V and 4 bases from J, with 12 bases between. The CDR3 runs 12 residues. CDR3 bases: TGCAGCGTCGGGCTAGGGGTAGAGACCCAGTACTTC. It encodes CSVGLGVETQYF.

This clone occurred once. The V gene is TRBV28, the J gene TRBJ2-2; TRBD1 aligns across 7 bases. Germline V gives CDR1 MDHEN, CDR2 SYDVKM. J gave up 6 bases and V 1 base, and 8 bases lay outside the gene matches. CDR3 length: 16 residues. CDR3 region: CASSLSATGNSGELFF. The DNA of the CDR3 is TGTGCCAGCAGTTTATCAGCGACAGGGAATTCCGGGGAGCTGTTTTTT.

The chain joins TRBV12-3 or TRBV12-4 to TRBJ1-1; 9 bases match TRBD1. The J segment lost 5 bases and the V segment lost 6 bases, leaving 4 bases of the junction unmatched. The length of the CDR3 is 13 residues. In nucleotides, the CDR3 is TGTGCCAGCAGGAGGACAGGGGCAACTGAAGCTTTCTTT. Translating gives CASRRTGATEAFF.

V is TRBV19 and J is TRBJ2-1; 12 nucleotides match TRBD2. The CDR3 loop spans 12 amino acids. The germline gives CDR1 LNHDA, CDR2 SQIVND (reference sequence). V shed 11 bases, J shed 7 bases, and the junction held 3 bases outside the gene matches. The CDR3 nucleotides are TGTGCCGCCGGGACTAGCGGGAATGAGCAGTTCTTC. Translated, it gives CAAGTSGNEQFF.

This chain joins TRBV6-5 and TRBJ1-5; possible D gene TRBD1, 6 bases. Deletions cut 5 bases from V and 5 bases from J, with 16 bases between. This CDR3 contains 15 residues. Germline V gives CDR1 MNHEY, CDR2 SVGAGI. The CDR3 DNA sequence: TGTGCCAGCAGTATGGGGGGCAGATACGATCAGCCCCAGCATTTT. It encodes CASSMGGRYDQPQHF.

The CDR3 sequence is CASSDPGGRLYEQYV. The CDR3 coding sequence is TGTGCCAGCAGCGACCCCGGCGGACGGCTCTACGAGCAGTACGTC. J is TRBJ2-7 and V is TRBV6-6; D is undetermined. The CDR3 runs to 15 residues. V dropped 6 bases and J dropped 3 bases, with 18 bases sitting between them. The germline gives CDR1 MNHNY, CDR2 SVGAGI (reference sequence).

This clone appeared a single time. The chain employs TRBV9 and TRBJ2-5; 13 positions match TRBD2. Germline V gives CDR1 SGDLS, CDR2 YYNGEE. V shed 4 bases and J 5 bases; nucleotides not matched to a gene: 5. The length of the CDR3 is 15 residues. CDR3 residues: CASSLGLAGVETQYF. The CDR3 nucleotides are TGTGCCAGCAGCTTAGGACTAGCGGGGGTGGAGACCCAGTACTTC.

V and J are TRBV5-4 and TRBJ2-7, with TRBD2 matching over 11 bases. Per the germline V gene, CDR1 is SGHNT and CDR2 is YYREEE (reference sequence). V trimming: 4 bases; J trimming: 3 bases; junction bases outside the gene matches: 3. The CDR3 has 14 residues. CDR3 protein: CASSLAGGNYEQYF. CDR3 nucleotides: TGTGCCAGCAGCCTAGCGGGGGGCAACTACGAGCAGTACTTC.

V gene TRBV5-6 combines with J gene TRBJ2-1; TRBD2 aligns across 12 bases. The CDR3 covers 17 residues. Unmatched junction bases numbered 10, after V lost 0 bases and J lost 9 bases. Germline values: CDR1 SGHDT, CDR2 YYEEEE. The CDR3 region has the DNA TGTGCCAGCAGCTTGGTGGCTAGCGGGAGGGCCTCGGGTGAGCAGTTCTTC. As protein: CASSLVASGRASGEQFF.